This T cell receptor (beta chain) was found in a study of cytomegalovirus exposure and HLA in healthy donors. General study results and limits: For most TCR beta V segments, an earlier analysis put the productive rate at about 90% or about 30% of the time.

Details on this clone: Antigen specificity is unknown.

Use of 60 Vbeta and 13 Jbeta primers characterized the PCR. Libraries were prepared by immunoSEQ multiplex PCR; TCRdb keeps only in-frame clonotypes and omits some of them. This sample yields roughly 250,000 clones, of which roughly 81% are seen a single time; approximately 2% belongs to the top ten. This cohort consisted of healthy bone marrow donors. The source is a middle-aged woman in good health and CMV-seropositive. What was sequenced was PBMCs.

CDR3 in DNA: TGTGCCAGCAGCCCTGGGACTAGCGGGAGAGGTGAGCAGTTCTTC. Residues: CASSPGTSGRGEQFF. The V gene is TRBV5-4, the J gene TRBJ2-1; the match to TRBD2 covers 14 bases. V shed 4 bases, J shed 9 bases, and the junction held 6 bases outside the gene matches. CDR1 and CDR2 (germline): SGHNT, YYREEE (reference sequence). The CDR3 runs 15 residues.